One sample yielded the 23 T cell receptor beta chains listed below, sequenced in a study of blood T cell repertoires in COVID-19. Repertoires were generated with immunoSEQ multiplex PCR, while TCRdb's copy carries only in-frame clones and drops some. Of 200,000 to 250,000 clones listed, roughly 82% are singletons. The specimen was PBMCs or T cells enriched from blood (not recorded which). The receptors were gathered from a woman between 50 and 59 years old who had recovered from COVID-19.

This clone was recorded once. The genes are TRBV2 and TRBJ2-1; 8 bases are a match to TRBD1. V shed 4 bases, J shed 3 bases, and the junction held 2 bases outside the gene matches. CDR3 length: 14 amino acids. The germline CDR1 and CDR2 sequences are SNHLY and FYNNEI. This CDR3 reads CASSATGGYNEQFF. DNA of the CDR3: TGTGCCAGCAGTGCTACAGGGGGCTACAATGAGCAGTTCTTC.

V gene TRBV9 combines with J gene TRBJ1-2, with D possibly TRBD1 on 5 matching bases. The CDR3 covers 15 residues. Looked up from germline, CDR1 is SGDLS and CDR2 is YYNGEE. V was trimmed by 3 bases and J by 4 bases, leaving 16 bases between them. The CDR3 nucleotides are TGTGCCAGCAGCGGAGAGACAGTAGGGATCTATGGCTACACCTTC. It is translated as CASSGETVGIYGYTF. The variable domain in full, completed from reference TRBV9 and TRBJ1-2, reads DSGVTQTPKHLITATGQRVTLRCSPRSGDLSVYWYQQSLDQGLQFLIQYYNGEERAKGNILERFSAQQFPDLHSELNLSSLELGDSALYFCASSGETVGIYGYTFGSGTRLTVV.

The rearrangement uses TRBV2 and TRBJ2-2; a possible D gene is TRBD1 (5 bases). Per the germline V gene, CDR1 is SNHLY and CDR2 is FYNNEI. The CDR3 runs 15 residues. The V gene lost 8 bases and the J gene lost 2 bases, with 15 bases spanning the gap. The chain's CDR3 is CASLTARANTGELFF. CDR3 nucleotides: TGTGCCAGCCTCACGGCCAGGGCAAACACCGGGGAGCTGTTTTTT.

This chain uses TRBV9 with TRBJ2-7; 7 nucleotides line up with TRBD1. CDR1 and CDR2 (germline): SGDLS, YYNGEE. The CDR3 loop spans 14 amino acids. V lost 0 bases, J lost 3 bases, and 3 bases stayed unmatched. The CDR3 DNA reads as TGTGCCAGCAGCGTAGGTTACAGGGGCTACGAGCAGTACTTC. This encodes CASSVGYRGYEQYF.

The J gene is TRBJ1-2, the V gene TRBV11-3; 8 bases map to TRBD1. V dropped 0 bases and J dropped 4; count of bases not matched to a gene: 4. This CDR3 comprises 15 residues. Germline lookup yields CDR1 SGHNT and CDR2 YENEEA. The CDR3 region is CASSLDRGLGYGYTF. DNA of the CDR3: TGTGCCAGCAGCTTAGACAGGGGGCTCGGCTATGGCTACACCTTC.

This clone occurred a few times. V gene TRBV4-1 combines with J gene TRBJ1-6; D is unclear. This CDR3 is built from 17 residues. In germline, CDR1 is MGHRA, CDR2 YSYEKL. V shed 2 bases and J shed 7 bases, with 18 bases lying between them. The CDR3 spells CASSQPIRGEANSPLHF. CDR3 bases: TGCGCCAGCAGCCAACCGATTCGGGGAGAAGCGAATTCACCCCTCCACTTT.

The chain is built from TRBV7-9 and TRBJ2-5; no clear D. This CDR3 comprises 15 residues. Trimming took off 3 bases at V and 2 bases at J, with 13 bases between the two ends. Germline V gene sequence: CDR1 SEHNR, CDR2 FQNEAQ (reference sequence). This CDR3 is CASSLWPRLQETQYF. The CDR3 nucleotides read TGTGCCAGCAGCTTGTGGCCCCGACTTCAAGAGACCCAGTACTTC. Drawing the rest from reference TRBV7-9 and TRBJ2-5, the complete variable domain is DTGVSQNPRHKITKRGQNVTFRCDPISEHNRLYWYRQTLGQGPEFLTYFQNEAQLEKSRLLSDRFSAERPKGSFSTLEIQRTEQGDSAMYLCASSLWPRLQETQYFGPGTRLLVL.

This clone was observed a single time. V usage is TRBV5-1 and J usage is TRBJ1-3, with 9 bases that match TRBD1. There are 18 residues in the CDR3. Germline V gene data show CDR1 as SGHRS and CDR2 as YFSETQ. Trimming cost V 0 bases and J 4 bases; bases outside gene matches: 11. The CDR3 DNA sequence: TGCGCCAGCAGCTTGGACGTCGGGACAGGGTCGGGCGGAAACACCATATATTTT. Amino acid sequence: CASSLDVGTGSGGNTIYF.

The chain is built from TRBV27 and TRBJ2-3; perhaps TRBD1 as D (6 bases). The CDR3 covers 14 residues. Germline CDR1 MNHEY, CDR2 SMNVEV (reference sequence). Deletions cut 4 bases from V and 5 bases from J, with 13 bases between. CDR3: CASSWVGAVDTQYF. In nucleotides, the CDR3 is TGTGCCAGCAGTTGGGTGGGGGCGGTAGATACGCAGTATTTT.

V usage is TRBV7-2 and J usage is TRBJ1-5, with 10 nucleotides matching TRBD1. This CDR3 comprises 14 residues. Losses at the gene ends were 4 bases for V and 6 bases for J; bases not matched to a gene: 3. Germline loops: CDR1 SGHTA, CDR2 FQGNSA. The DNA for the CDR3 is TGTGCCAGCAGCTCCCGGGACAGGGGTCAGCCCCAGCATTTT. This codes for CASSSRDRGQPQHF.

The CDR3 loop is CASSDRAYTEAFF. The CDR3 DNA follows: TGTGCCAGCAGCGACAGGGCTTACACTGAAGCTTTCTTT. This chain uses TRBV11-2 with TRBJ1-1; 7 positions match TRBD1. Trimming removed 5 bases from V and 3 bases from J; junction bases left unmatched: 3. Germline loops: CDR1 SGHAT, CDR2 FQNNGV. The CDR3 runs to 13 residues. Full variable domain (missing parts from reference TRBV11-2 and TRBJ1-1): EAGVAQSPRYKIIEKRQSVAFWCNPISGHATLYWYQQILGQGPKLLIQFQNNGVVDDSQLPKDRFSAERLKGVDSTLKIQPAKLEDSAVYLCASSDRAYTEAFFGQGTRLTVV.

This chain joins TRBV5-6 and TRBJ1-2; 8 bases align to TRBD1. CDR1 and CDR2 (germline): SGHDT, YYEEEE. The CDR3 sequence is 16 residues long. V shed 0 bases, J shed 1 base, and the junction held 5 bases outside the gene matches. Here the CDR3 DNA reads TGTGCCAGCAGCTTGGAGCTGGGACAGGTTAACTATGGCTACACCTTC. This translates into CASSLELGQVNYGYTF.

The V and J genes are TRBV3-1 (or the pseudogene TRBV3-2) and TRBJ1-3; D gene ambiguous. V lost 3 bases to trimming and J lost 2 bases, with 14 bases between them. Per the germline V gene, CDR1 is LGHDT and CDR2 is YNNKEL (reference sequence). The CDR3 has 16 residues. CDR3 DNA: TGTGCCAGCAGCCAGATAGCGGCCGGGGCTGGAAACACCATATATTTT. Amino acid sequence: CASSQIAAGAGNTIYF.

This clone was counted a few times. V is TRBV19 and J is TRBJ2-2, with 9 bases that match TRBD2. J lost 3 bases, V lost 8 bases, and 10 bases had no gene match. This CDR3 contains 16 residues. Germline CDR1 LNHDA, CDR2 SQIVND (reference sequence). The CDR3: CASALKAGGYTGELFF. The DNA for the CDR3 is TGTGCCAGTGCCCTAAAGGCGGGGGGGTACACCGGGGAGCTGTTTTTT.

The CDR3 sequence is CASSANRGGYEQYF. DNA for the CDR3: TGTGCCAGCAGTGCGAACAGGGGGGGCTACGAGCAGTACTTC. The chain links TRBV2 to TRBJ2-7; maybe TRBD1 (8 bases). Germline CDR1 and CDR2: SNHLY and FYNNEI. The CDR3 sequence is 14 residues long. The V end was cut by 4 bases, the J end by 3 bases, with 13 bases between.

Concerning this clone itself: A read error may explain this, as a much larger clone is one base away. The rearrangement links TRBV5-5 to TRBJ2-7; D is unclear. Between the trimmed V and J ends, which lost 0 bases and 3 bases, there was a span of 4 bases. Germline-derived CDR1 and CDR2 are SGHKS and YYEKEE (reference sequence). The CDR3 covers 12 residues. The CDR3 DNA follows: TGTGCCAGCAGCTTGGACGGCTACGAGCAGTACTTC. Translation gives CASSLDGYEQYF.

DNA for the CDR3: TGCGCCAGCAAACCACAGGGGGCATCGGAGACCCAGTACTTC. Protein: CASKPQGASETQYF. The chain carries TRBV5-1 and TRBJ2-5, with 9 bases lining up with TRBD1. This CDR3 contains 14 residues. Germline loops: CDR1 SGHRS, CDR2 YFSETQ. J was trimmed by 5 bases and V by 6 bases; bases with no gene match: 8.

This chain connects TRBV27 to TRBJ2-2; weak D call: TRBD1 (6 bases). The V end was cut by 10 bases, the J end by 6 bases, with 15 bases between. The germline CDR1 and CDR2 sequences are MNHEY and SMNVEV (reference sequence). This CDR3 has 13 amino acids. The CDR3 loop reads CATGRRTAGELFF. CDR3 nucleotide sequence: TGTGCCACCGGGCGGAGGACAGCCGGGGAGCTGTTTTTT.

The genes are TRBV9 and TRBJ1-5; D perhaps matches TRBD1 (5 bases). With 4 bases removed from V and 6 bases from J, the gap between germline ends came to 14 bases. The CDR3 consists of 14 residues. Germline V CDR1 and CDR2: SGDLS, YYNGEE. This CDR3 reads CASSPSGLVQPQHF. CDR3 nucleotide sequence: TGTGCCAGCAGCCCCTCGGGACTGGTTCAGCCCCAGCATTTT.

This clone showed up just once. The V call is TRBV6-2 or TRBV6-3, the J call TRBJ2-1; weak D call: TRBD1 (6 bases). The CDR3 totals 16 residues. V lost 5 bases to trimming and J lost 2 bases, with 16 bases between them. The germline V gene encodes CDR1 MNHEY and CDR2 SVGEGT. The CDR3 DNA is TGTGCCAGCAGTAGCGCTTCCAGGGGAACCTACAATGAGCAGTTCTTC. This sequence encodes CASSSASRGTYNEQFF.

The chain joins TRBV6-5 to TRBJ2-3; possible D gene TRBD2, 6 bases. This CDR3 spans 15 amino acids. The ends were cut back, 7 bases at V and 6 bases at J, with 20 bases in the middle. Germline V lookup: CDR1 MNHEY, CDR2 SVGAGI. The CDR3 region has the DNA TGTGCCAGCACCGCACCGGGAGCTTGGGGCGATACGCAGTATTTT. Residues: CASTAPGAWGDTQYF.

This clone showed up just a few times. The rearrangement links TRBV5-6 to TRBJ2-7; 7 positions match TRBD1. The junction had 7 bases not matched to a gene; V was cut back by 4 bases and J by 3 bases. This CDR3 contains 14 residues. Germline V gives CDR1 SGHDT, CDR2 YYEEEE. CDR3 protein: CASSRNRGNYEQYF. The CDR3 DNA sequence: TGTGCCAGCAGCAGGAACAGGGGCAACTACGAGCAGTACTTC.

The chain links TRBV2 to TRBJ2-4, with 8 bases fitting TRBD1. The trim removed 3 bases at V and 7 bases at J, leaving 5 bases unmatched. Per germline, CDR1 SNHLY and CDR2 FYNNEI. This CDR3 has 14 amino acids. The DNA for the CDR3 is TGTGCCAGCAGTGATGACAGGGGAGGTAACATTCAGTACTTC. The encoded protein is CASSDDRGGNIQYF.